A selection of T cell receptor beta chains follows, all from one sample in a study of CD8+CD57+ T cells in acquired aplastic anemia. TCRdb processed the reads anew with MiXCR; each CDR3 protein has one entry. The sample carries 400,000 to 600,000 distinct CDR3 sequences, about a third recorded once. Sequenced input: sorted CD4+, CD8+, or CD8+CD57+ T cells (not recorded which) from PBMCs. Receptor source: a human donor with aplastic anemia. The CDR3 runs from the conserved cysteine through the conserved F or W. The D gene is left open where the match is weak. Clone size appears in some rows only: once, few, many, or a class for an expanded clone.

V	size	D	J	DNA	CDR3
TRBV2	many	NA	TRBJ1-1	TGTGCCAGCAGTGTACAGGGAGCAGACACTGAAGCTTTCTTT	CASSVQGADTEAFF
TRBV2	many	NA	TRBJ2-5	TGTGCCAGCAGCTCCGGGACTCGGGAGACCCAGTACTTC	CASSSGTRETQYF
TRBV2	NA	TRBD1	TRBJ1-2	TGTGCCAGCATGACAGGGCCGGGGGCCTATGGCTACACCTTC	CASMTGPGAYGYTF
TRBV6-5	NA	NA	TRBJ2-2	TGTGCCAGCAGTTACCAGGTCGGGGAGCTGTTTTTT	CASSYQVGELFF
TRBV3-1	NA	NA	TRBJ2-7	TGTGCCAGCAGCCGCCAGGGGGGGGGCAGGAACTTC	CASSRQGGGRNF
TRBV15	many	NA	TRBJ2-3	TGTGCCACCAGCAAAGATCCCCCTCGAGGGGGCGCGGGAGTTGGGTCCGATACGCAGTATTTT	CATSKDPPRGGAGVGSDTQYF
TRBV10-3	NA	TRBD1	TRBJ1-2	TGTGCCAGCAAAACTGGACAGGGGGGCTATGGCTACACCTTC	CASKTGQGGYGYTF
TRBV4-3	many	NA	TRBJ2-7	TGCGCCAGCAGCCAAGTACAGAACTACGAGCAGTACTTC	CASSQVQNYEQYF
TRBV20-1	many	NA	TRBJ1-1	TGCACCGAAGGGAACACTGAAGCTTTCTTT	CTEGNTEAFF
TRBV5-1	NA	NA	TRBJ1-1	TGCGCCAGCAGCTCCGGACGGAAGAACACTGAAGCTTTCTTT	CASSSGRKNTEAFF
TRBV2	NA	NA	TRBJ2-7	TGTGCCAGCATCAGGGGCACCAGCTCCTACGAGCAGTACTTC	CASIRGTSSYEQYF
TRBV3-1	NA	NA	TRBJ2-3	TGTGCCAGCTCTCACAGGGGCACAGATACGCAGTATTTT	CASSHRGTDTQYF
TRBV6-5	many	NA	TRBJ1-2	TGTGCCAGCAGTTACCTCGCGGAAAGCTATGGCTACACCTTC	CASSYLAESYGYTF
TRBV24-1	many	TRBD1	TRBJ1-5	TGTGCCACCAGTGATGGGACAGGGTTTGGAAGGCGCAATCAGCCCCAGCATTTT	CATSDGTGFGRRNQPQHF
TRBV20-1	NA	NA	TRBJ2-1	TGCAGTGCTAGAGATCTACAGGGCTCCTACAATGAGCAGTTCTTC	CSARDLQGSYNEQFF
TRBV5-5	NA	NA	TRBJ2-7	TGTGCCAGCAGCTCGGGGCCATTGGGCTCCTACGAGCAGTACTTC	CASSSGPLGSYEQYF
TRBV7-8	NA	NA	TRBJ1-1	TGTGCCAGCAGCTTACTGTCAGGGGCTGGGACTGAAGCTTTCTTT	CASSLLSGAGTEAFF
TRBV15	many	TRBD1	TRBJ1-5	TGTGCCACCAGCAGAGCCGGGACAGCTCCGATTAGCAATCAGCCCCAGCATTTT	CATSRAGTAPISNQPQHF
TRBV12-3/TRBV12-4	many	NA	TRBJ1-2	TGTGCCAGCACCCACCGGGCGGGGGGCAATGGCTACACCTTC	CASTHRAGGNGYTF
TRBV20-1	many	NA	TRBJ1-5	TGCAGTGCTGGTAGGGTGGACCAGCCCCAGCATTTT	CSAGRVDQPQHF
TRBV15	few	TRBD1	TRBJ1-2	TGTGCCGCCAGCACGGGACAGCGCTATGGCTACACCTTC	CAASTGQRYGYTF
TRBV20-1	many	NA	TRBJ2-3	TGCAGTGCTAGGGACCCCTTACCGATGGATACGCAGTATTTT	CSARDPLPMDTQYF
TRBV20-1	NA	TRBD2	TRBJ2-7	TGCAGTGCTAGAGATCAACGGGAGGGCCGCTACGAGCAGTACTTC	CSARDQREGRYEQYF
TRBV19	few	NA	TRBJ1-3	TGTGCCAGTAGTATGAGGCAGGGCAGCTCTGGAAACACCATATATTTT	CASSMRQGSSGNTIYF
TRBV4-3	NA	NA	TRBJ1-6	TGCGCCAGCAGCCTTGAGGACCGCTCCTATAATTCACCCCTCCACTTT	CASSLEDRSYNSPLHF
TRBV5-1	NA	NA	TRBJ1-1	TGCGCCAGCAGCTTGGACGTCGGGGGGAACACTGAAGCTTTCTTT	CASSLDVGGNTEAFF
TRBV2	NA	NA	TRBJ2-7	TGTGCCAGCAGTTTAGCACCCTTTTCCTACGAGCAGTACTTC	CASSLAPFSYEQYF
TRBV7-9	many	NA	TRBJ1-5	TGTGCCAGCAGCTTAGCAGGGGCTGGTCAGCCCCAGCATTTT	CASSLAGAGQPQHF
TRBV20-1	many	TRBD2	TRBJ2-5	TGCAGTGCTAGTAAACTAGCGGGAGGTGAGACCCAGTACTTC	CSASKLAGGETQYF
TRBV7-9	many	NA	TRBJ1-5	TGTGCCAGCAGTCGGGGGTTGGTTCAGCCCCAGCATTTT	CASSRGLVQPQHF
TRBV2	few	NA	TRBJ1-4	TGTGCCGTCTGGGGGACTAATGAAAAACTGTTTTTT	CAVWGTNEKLFF
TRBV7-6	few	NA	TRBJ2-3	TGTGCCAGCAGCTTATTGGGCAGTCCCACAGATACGCAGTATTTT	CASSLLGSPTDTQYF
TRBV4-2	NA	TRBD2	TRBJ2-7	TGTGCCAGCAGCCGGCTCTTTGGCGGGAGCTCCTACGAGCAGTACTTC	CASSRLFGGSSYEQYF
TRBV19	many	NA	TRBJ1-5	TGTGCCAGTAGTGTCGCACAGGTCAATCAGCCCCAGCATTTT	CASSVAQVNQPQHF
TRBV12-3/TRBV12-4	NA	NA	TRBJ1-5	TGTGCCAGCAGTTTATTCCGAGGTAATCAGCCCCAGCATTTT	CASSLFRGNQPQHF
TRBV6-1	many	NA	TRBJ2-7	TGTGCCAGCAGTGAAAGACGGGACCACGGCTGGTACGAGCAGTACTTC	CASSERRDHGWYEQYF
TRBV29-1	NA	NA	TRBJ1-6	TGCAGCGTTGAAAACACCGGACGGTATAATTCACCCCTCCACTTT	CSVENTGRYNSPLHF
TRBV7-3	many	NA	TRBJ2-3	TGTGCCAGCAGCTCGGTGGCAGATACGCAGTATTTT	CASSSVADTQYF
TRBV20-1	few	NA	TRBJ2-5	TGCAGTGCTAGAGGGGGATACGGCCAAGAGACCCAGTACTTC	CSARGGYGQETQYF
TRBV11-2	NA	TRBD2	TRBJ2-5	TGTGCCAGCAGCTTAGTTTTCGCGGGGGGCCGGGAGACCCAGTACTTC	CASSLVFAGGRETQYF
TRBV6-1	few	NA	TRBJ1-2	TGTGCCAGCAACCCTGTCGGGGACGGTGGCTACACCTTC	CASNPVGDGGYTF